This T cell receptor beta chain is from a study of cytomegalovirus exposure and HLA in healthy donors. Study-wide background: The approximately 120 validation repertoires, a later analysis reported, used the same platform as the 666 first-cohort repertoires.

The study, taken as a whole, reports: The listing of 150 or so TCR beta chains classed them as cytomegalovirus-associated.

Remarks on this clone: The antigen remains unidentified.

TCRdb keeps only in-frame clones here, not all; method: immunoSEQ multiplex PCR. This sample has approximately 230,000 clones, with more than 85% found just once. The sequence was collected from a man younger than 35 in good health and CMV-seropositive. The specimen was PBMCs.

The CDR3 loop reads CASSQTGHYGYTF. The CDR3 region has the DNA TGCGCCAGCAGCCAGACAGGGCACTATGGCTACACCTTC. This sequence joins TRBV4-1 and TRBJ1-2, with TRBD1 matching over 7 bases. The V and J ends lost 3 bases and 3 bases, in that order; junction bases with no gene match: 1. CDR3 length equals 13 residues. Per the germline V gene, CDR1 is MGHRA and CDR2 is YSYEKL.